This T cell receptor beta chain was sequenced during a study of cytomegalovirus exposure and HLA in healthy donors. The germline gives CDR1 SNHLY, CDR2 FYNNEI. The germline V and J ends were trimmed by 10 bases and 0 bases, with 13 bases remaining between them. This CDR3 contains 14 residues. 13 Jbeta primers and 60 Vbeta primers were used for the PCR. Clones were sequenced by immunoSEQ multiplex PCR, and TCRdb holds only the in-frame ones, with some missing. The sample consists of some 120,000 clones, approximately 61% of them appearing once. Sequenced material: PBMCs. The gene calls are TRBV2 and TRBJ1-3, with no clear D. The TCR sequence derives from a young man in good health and CMV-seropositive. CDR3 nucleotides: TGTGCCACTAGGCGGGGATACTCTGGAAACACCATATATTTT. This sequence encodes CATRRGYSGNTIYF.